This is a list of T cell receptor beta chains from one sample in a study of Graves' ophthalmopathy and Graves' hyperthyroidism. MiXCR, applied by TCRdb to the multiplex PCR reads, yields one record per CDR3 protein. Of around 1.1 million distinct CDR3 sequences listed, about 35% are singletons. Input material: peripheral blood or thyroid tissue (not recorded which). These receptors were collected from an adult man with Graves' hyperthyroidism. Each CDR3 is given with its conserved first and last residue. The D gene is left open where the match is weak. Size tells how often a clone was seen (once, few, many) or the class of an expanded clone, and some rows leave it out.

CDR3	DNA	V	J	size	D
CASRRQALTEAFF	TGTGCCAGCAGACGACAGGCCTTGACTGAAGCTTTCTTT	TRBV19	TRBJ1-1	many	.
CASSEGTGGLGYTF	TGTGCCAGTAGTGAGGGGACAGGGGGCTTGGGCTACACCTTC	TRBV2	TRBJ1-2	.	TRBD1
CASSLSGAGNTEAFF	TGCGCCAGCAGCTTGTCCGGGGCGGGAAACACTGAAGCTTTCTTT	TRBV5-1	TRBJ1-1	few	.
CASSYSRVPGGTNTGELFF	TGTGCCAGCAGTTACTCGCGGGTACCAGGGGGCACGAACACCGGGGAGCTGTTTTTT	TRBV7-2	TRBJ2-2	few	TRBD1
CASSIHLTSGAYEQYF	TGTGCCAGTAGTATCCATTTGACTAGCGGGGCCTACGAGCAGTACTTC	TRBV19	TRBJ2-7	.	TRBD2
CSANGAGPANTGELFF	TGCAGTGCCAATGGCGCTGGCCCGGCGAACACCGGGGAGCTGTTTTTT	TRBV20-1	TRBJ2-2	many	.
CASSTPAGNTEAFF	TGTGCCAGCAGCACACCCGCAGGGAACACTGAAGCTTTCTTT	TRBV3-1	TRBJ1-1	.	.
CASSEGLAGFYEQYF	TGTGCCAGCAGTGAAGGATTAGCGGGGTTCTACGAGCAGTACTTC	TRBV25-1	TRBJ2-7	many	TRBD2
CASSLGSPEAFF	TGTGCCAGCAGCTTAGGCAGTCCTGAAGCTTTCTTT	TRBV13	TRBJ1-1	many	.
CASRYGTGYEQYF	TGTGCCAGCCGATATGGGACAGGTTACGAGCAGTACTTC	TRBV7-9	TRBJ2-7	.	TRBD1
CASSQEIAGPNTGELFF	TGTGCCAGCAGCCAAGAAATAGCGGGACCGAACACCGGGGAGCTGTTTTTT	TRBV14	TRBJ2-2	.	TRBD2
CASSGGIYEQYF	TGTGCCAGCAGCGGAGGTATCTACGAGCAGTACTTC	TRBV2	TRBJ2-7	many	.
CASSRGSYYEQCF	TGTGCCAGTAGCAGGGGGTCGTACTACGAGCAGTGCTTC	TRBV14	TRBJ2-7	.	TRBD1
CSVEAQGDSQETQYF	TGCAGCGTTGAAGCCCAGGGGGACAGTCAAGAGACCCAGTACTTC	TRBV29-1	TRBJ2-5	many	TRBD1
CASSYTLQGAAEKLFF	TGTGCCAGCAGTTACACCCTACAGGGGGCGGCTGAAAAACTGTTTTTT	TRBV6-5	TRBJ1-4	.	TRBD1
CAISRRDKNTGELFF	TGTGCCATTTCCCGCCGGGACAAGAACACCGGGGAGCTGTTTTTT	TRBV10-3	TRBJ2-2	.	.
CATSRKRASGQATGYEQYF	TGTGCCACCAGCAGAAAGCGCGCTTCGGGACAGGCGACGGGTTACGAGCAGTACTTC	TRBV15	TRBJ2-7	many	TRBD1
CASTHSGGRGQPQHF	TGTGCCAGCACCCATTCAGGGGGCCGAGGTCAGCCCCAGCATTTT	TRBV6-2/TRBV6-3	TRBJ1-5	.	TRBD1
CASSPGRGNTEAFF	TGTGCCAGCAGCCCCGGACGGGGGAACACTGAAGCTTTCTTT	TRBV7-2	TRBJ1-1	many	.
CSARDPTSGASYKQYF	TGCAGTGCTAGAGATCCGACTAGCGGGGCCTCCTACAAGCAGTACTTC	TRBV20-1	TRBJ2-7	.	TRBD2
CASSLAAPYEQYF	TGTGCCAGCAGCTTAGCAGCCCCCTACGAGCAGTACTTC	TRBV7-9	TRBJ2-7	.	.
CASSGQNQETRYF	TGCGCCAGCAGCGGACAGAACCAAGAGACCCGGTACTTC	TRBV10-2	TRBJ2-5	.	.
CASSHLVGELFF	TGTGCCAGCAGTCACCTTGTCGGGGAGCTGTTTTTT	TRBV6-2/TRBV6-3	TRBJ2-2	.	.
CASSLEAPNMNTEAFF	TGCGCCAGCAGCTTGGAGGCACCTAATATGAACACTGAAGCTTTCTTT	TRBV5-1	TRBJ1-1	.	.
CASLGVGEKLFF	TGTGCCAGCCTGGGGGTTGGAGAAAAACTGTTTTTT	TRBV6-6	TRBJ1-4	few	.
CAISRGNQPKHF	TGCGCCATCAGTCGGGGGAATCAGCCCAAGCATTTT	TRBV10-2	TRBJ1-5	.	.
CASSVEAGSDYGYTF	TGTGCCAGCAGCGTTGAAGCCGGCAGCGACTATGGCTACACCTTC	TRBV7-2	TRBJ1-2	.	.
CASSHRQGGYEQYF	TGTGCCAGCAGCCACCGACAGGGGGGTTACGAGCAGTACTTC	TRBV7-2	TRBJ2-7	many	TRBD1
CASSLARSEQFF	TGTGCCAGCAGCTTAGCGCGCAGTGAGCAGTTCTTC	TRBV7-2	TRBJ2-1	few	.
CASSLKGRPNTEAFF	TGTGCCAGCAGCCTTAAGGGGAGACCGAACACTGAAGCTTTCTTT	TRBV12-3/TRBV12-4	TRBJ1-1	many	.
CASSLQVSGSVYEQYF	TGTGCCAGCAGCTTACAGGTCAGCGGGAGTGTATACGAACAGTACTTC	TRBV7-2	TRBJ2-7	.	TRBD2
CASSGDGWGEQYF	TGTGCCAGCAGCGGGGACGGGTGGGGCGAGCAGTACTTC	TRBV3-1	TRBJ2-7	.	.
CAIRQGGDSPLHF	TGTGCCATCAGACAGGGTGGGGATTCACCCCTCCACTTT	TRBV10-3	TRBJ1-6	.	.
CSASFSGGANVLTF	TGCAGTGCTAGCTTCTCCGGTGGGGCCAACGTCCTGACTTTC	TRBV20-1	TRBJ2-6	.	.
CASSQLIIGQGAYYEQYF	TGCGCCAGCAGCCAACTAATAATCGGACAGGGGGCTTATTACGAGCAGTACTTC	TRBV7-2	TRBJ2-7	.	TRBD1
CASSSGQGMGQPQHF	TGTGCCAGCAGTTCGGGACAGGGCATGGGGCAGCCCCAGCATTTT	TRBV12-3/TRBV12-4	TRBJ1-5	many	TRBD1
CATSRVTGSVAFF	TGTGCCACCAGCAGAGTTACGGGTTCGGTAGCTTTCTTT	TRBV15	TRBJ1-1	many	.
CSAPLGGQETQYF	TGCAGTGCTCCCCTGGGGGGCCAAGAGACCCAGTACTTC	TRBV20-1	TRBJ2-5	many	.
CASSQDPKAGRLNTEAFF	TGCGCCAGCAGCCAAGACCCGAAGGCGGGGCGGTTGAACACTGAAGCTTTCTTT	TRBV4-1	TRBJ1-1	.	.
CASSQKGSGSNTGELFF	TGTGCCAGCAGCCAAAAAGGAAGCGGATCGAACACCGGGGAGCTGTTTTTT	TRBV7-3	TRBJ2-2	many	.
CASSLREGPGNEQYF	TGTGCCAGCAGCTTAAGGGAGGGCCCGGGGAACGAGCAGTACTTC	TRBV7-8	TRBJ2-7	many	TRBD2
CSAVMNTEAFF	TGCAGTGCTGTGATGAACACTGAAGCTTTCTTT	TRBV20-1	TRBJ1-1	many	.
CSVRGGQGQHF	TGCAGCGTGAGGGGCGGGCAGGGCCAGCATTTT	TRBV29-1	TRBJ1-5	once	.
CVSSSGPGELFF	TGTGTCAGCAGTTCTGGTCCTGGGGAGCTGTTTTTT	TRBV7-6	TRBJ2-2	.	.
CASSLSTGGDYEQYF	TGTGCCAGCAGCTTATCCACCGGGGGAGACTACGAGCAGTACTTC	TRBV11-2	TRBJ2-7	few	.